Each of the 22 T cell receptor beta chains below was sequenced from the same sample in a study of metastatic and nonmetastatic thyroid tumors. Thyroid surgery was preceded by no treatment in any patient. TCRdb reanalyzed the PCR reads with MiXCR. Of around 14,000 clones listed, about 25% were seen once; the top ten hold over 9.5%. Sequencing input: tumor tissue. These receptor sequences come from a female donor with papillary thyroid cancer or a benign thyroid nodule (not recorded which). Some clones in this sample may be carry-over from other donors' samples.

This clone is judged medium-sized. This rearrangement joins TRBV2 to TRBJ1-1; no reliable D call. V lost 8 bases and J 6 bases, leaving 10 bases between the germline ends. Germline V gene data show CDR1 as SNHLY and CDR2 as FYNNEI. This CDR3 spans 11 amino acids. The CDR3 spells CASSSSPEAFF. The DNA for the CDR3 is TGTGCCAGCTCCAGCTCCCCTGAAGCTTTCTTT.

This clone was detected a few times. This chain connects TRBV15 to TRBJ1-2; D is unclear. CDR1 LNHNV and CDR2 YYDKDF come from the germline V gene (reference sequence). V lost 0 bases to trimming and J lost 2 bases, with 4 bases between them. The CDR3 has 13 amino acids. The CDR3 loop is CATSREGNYGYTF. The CDR3 DNA sequence: TGTGCCACCAGCAGAGAGGGGAACTATGGCTACACCTTC.

V and J are TRBV30 and TRBJ1-3, with 7 nucleotides matching TRBD1. CDR3 length: 16 residues. CDR1 is GTSNPN, CDR2 SVGIG, per germline (reference sequence). The V segment lost 1 base and the J segment 3 bases; nucleotides outside the gene matches: 9. CDR3 sequence (DNA): TGTGCCTGGAGTGCCCGGGACAGATTACTTGGAAACACCATATATTTT. Amino acids: CAWSARDRLLGNTIYF.

This clone showed up many times. Without the conserved terminal phenylalanine or tryptophan, this CDR3 likely stems from a read error. The rearrangement uses TRBV20-1 and TRBJ2-5, with 9 bases aligning to TRBD2. V dropped 2 bases and J dropped 5; count of bases not matched to a gene: 12. The V gene's germline CDR1 is DFQATT and CDR2 SNEGSKA (reference sequence). The CDR3 sequence is 16 residues long. CDR3 sequence (DNA): TGCAGTGCTAGACGTGGTAGCGGGAGTTCTTCGGAGACCCAGTACTCC. This gives the protein CSARRGSGSSSETQYS.

Only a few counts were recorded for this clone. A much larger clone lies a single base off, so this may be a read error. The same CDR3 also results from other DNA sequences found in this sample. V gene TRBV5-4 combines with J gene TRBJ1-2; no clear D gene. The CDR3 runs to 15 residues. In germline, CDR1 is SGHNT, CDR2 YYREEE (reference sequence). CDR3 region: CASSLAGGGIYGYTF. CDR3 sequence (DNA): TGTGCAAGCAGCTTGGCCGGTGGCGGTATCTATGGCTACACCTTC. The full variable domain, with the rest looked up from reference TRBV5-4 and TRBJ1-2, is ETGVTQSPTHLIKTRGQQVTLRCSSQSGHNTVSWYQQALGQGPQFIFQYYREEENGRGNFPPRFSGLQFPNYSSELNVNALELDDSALYLCASSLAGGGIYGYTFGSGTRLTVV.

Sample share makes this clone medium-sized. Here the CDR3 DNA reads TGTGCCAGCAGCGCCACCGGGACTAGCGGTTACGGGGAGCTGTTTTTT. Residues: CASSATGTSGYGELFF. The V and J genes are TRBV9 and TRBJ2-2, with 11 bases that match TRBD2. With V trimmed by 3 bases and J by 7 bases, 8 bases remained unmatched. The germline V gene has CDR1 SGDLS and CDR2 YYNGEE. CDR3 length: 16 residues.

The chain joins TRBV11-2 to TRBJ2-3, with TRBD1 as a possible D gene (6 bases). CDR1 and CDR2 from the germline V gene are SGHAT and FQNNGV. This CDR3 spans 15 amino acids. The germline V and J ends were trimmed by 2 bases and 10 bases, with 19 bases remaining between them. The CDR3 loop is CASSLNVAGAGSQYF. In DNA, the CDR3 is TGTGCCAGCAGCTTAAATGTGGCAGGGGCCGGCTCGCAGTATTTT.

The chain recombines TRBV11-2 with TRBJ1-2; D not resolved. From germline, CDR1 is SGHAT and CDR2 FQNNGV. The CDR3 runs 13 residues. Trimming stripped 5 bases from V and 2 bases from J, with 9 bases between. CDR3 residues: CASSLDSNYGYTF. CDR3 in DNA: TGTGCCAGCAGCCTCGACTCCAACTATGGCTACACCTTC.

This clone is labeled as medium-sized. The rearrangement joins TRBV4-1 to TRBJ1-4; D unclear. V was pared by 3 bases and J by 3 bases, with 11 bases between. CDR1 and CDR2 from the germline V gene are MGHRA and YSYEKL. The CDR3 covers 15 residues. The CDR3 coding sequence is TGCGCCAGCAGCCATAAGGACGGCTCTAATGAAAAACTGTTTTTT. This translates into CASSHKDGSNEKLFF.

The J gene is TRBJ1-1, the V gene TRBV12-3 or TRBV12-4; D perhaps matches TRBD1 (5 bases). CDR3 size: 13 residues. The V end was cut by 6 bases, the J end by 1 base, with 9 bases between. Here the CDR3 DNA reads TGTGCCAGCAGCGGCGGGGGGAACACTGAAGCTTTCTTT. It yields the protein CASSGGGNTEAFF.

There are a few counts of this clone. This chain joins TRBV10-2 and TRBJ2-2, with 11 nucleotides matching TRBD2. Germline values: CDR1 WSHSY, CDR2 SAAADI. CDR3 length equals 15 residues. Losses at the gene ends were 8 bases for V and 5 bases for J; bases not matched to a gene: 7. CDR3 sequence reads: CASRRLAGKTGELFF. The CDR3 nucleotides are TGCGCCAGCCGGAGACTAGCGGGGAAAACCGGGGAGCTGTTTTTT.

A remark on this clone: The germline gene is not matched at one end of the junction; a read error may be the cause. V gene TRBV5-1 combines with J gene TRBJ2-6; D possibly corresponds to TRBD1 (6 bases). The CDR3 runs to 16 residues. CDR1 is SGHRS and CDR2 is YFSETQ in the germline V gene. In nucleotides, the CDR3 is TGCGCCAGCAGCTTGGGGACAGTGGCTGGGGCCAACTTCCTGACTTTC. This gives the protein CASSLGTVAGANFLTF.

This clone was observed a handful of times. This chain connects TRBV12-3 or TRBV12-4 to TRBJ2-7; possible D gene TRBD2, 5 bases. Trimming stripped 5 bases from V and 1 base from J, with 18 bases between. The CDR3 is 16 residues long. Here the CDR3 reads CASSPRTRAVSYEQYF. The CDR3 bases are TGTGCCAGCAGTCCACGAACTAGGGCGGTATCCTACGAGCAGTACTTC.

The table lists this clone with a few counts. The V gene is TRBV2, the J gene TRBJ1-5; tentatively, D is TRBD1 (6 bases). The CDR3 runs to 15 residues. Between the trimmed V and J ends, which lost 6 bases and 9 bases, there was a span of 21 bases. CDR1 is SNHLY, CDR2 FYNNEI, per germline. This chain's CDR3 is CASREQGSDLGPQHF. DNA for the CDR3: TGTGCCAGCAGGGAACAGGGTTCGGATCTGGGGCCCCAGCATTTT.

This clone ranks as medium-sized. The chain carries TRBV30 and TRBJ2-2; D gene uncertain. Germline V lookup: CDR1 GTSNPN, CDR2 SVGIG (reference sequence). V was shortened by 2 bases and J by 7 bases, with 5 bases between the two germline ends. CDR3 length: 11 residues. The CDR3 reads CAWSHGGELFF. The CDR3, as DNA: TGTGCCTGGAGTCATGGCGGGGAGCTGTTTTTT.

In this sample, this clone turned up many times. A read error may be the cause here, since a much bigger clone is one base away. The chain links TRBV6-4 to TRBJ2-2; 7 bases line up with TRBD2. Looked up from germline, CDR1 is MRHNA and CDR2 is SNTAGT. The CDR3 runs to 13 residues. CDR3 nucleotides: TGTGCCTGCAGTGTGGCGGGAGCCGGGGAGCTGTTTTTT. Its protein is CACSVAGAGELFF.

By share, this clone ranks as medium-sized. The V call is TRBV12-3 or TRBV12-4, the J call TRBJ1-6; D is ambiguous. V was cut by 8 bases and J by 9 bases, with 11 bases left in between. The CDR3 loop spans 12 amino acids. CDR3 coding DNA: TGTGCCAGCTCGTCCCGTGGTTCACCCCTCCACTTT. Amino acid sequence: CASSSRGSPLHF.

In this sample, this clone turned up many times. The rearrangement joins TRBV20-1 to TRBJ1-6; D ambiguous. The V end lost 0 bases, the J end lost 8 bases, and 14 bases lay between the germline ends. The CDR3 extends over 15 amino acids. The germline gives CDR1 DFQATT, CDR2 SNEGSKA (reference sequence). The CDR3 here is CSARDSNTGHSPLHF. Written as DNA, the CDR3 is TGCAGTGCTAGAGATTCGAACACGGGCCATTCACCCCTCCACTTT.

By its share, this clone is medium-sized (0.01 to 0.1%). Other DNA sequences in the same sample also yield this CDR3. V gene TRBV2 combines with J gene TRBJ2-7; D is possibly TRBD2 (5 bases). The germline gives CDR1 SNHLY, CDR2 FYNNEI. Trimming removed 1 base at V and 0 bases at J, with 10 bases between. The CDR3 covers 15 residues. The CDR3 reads CASSEGGFASYEQYF. The CDR3 DNA reads as TGTGCCAGCAGTGAAGGAGGGTTCGCCTCCTACGAGCAGTACTTC.

In this sample, this clone is medium-sized. The chain uses TRBV6-1 and TRBJ2-5, with D hard to call. V lost 5 bases to trimming and J lost 3 bases, with 16 bases between them. Germline CDR1 reads MNHNS; CDR2 reads SASEGT. The length of the CDR3 is 15 residues. The CDR3 loop is CASSHDKTAEETQYF. In nucleotides, the CDR3 is TGTGCCAGCAGTCACGACAAAACTGCGGAAGAGACCCAGTACTTC.

The table lists this clone with many counts. A much larger clone lies one base from this, so it may be a read error. The chain uses TRBV10-3 and TRBJ2-3; 7 positions match TRBD1. Germline assignment: CDR1 ENHRY and CDR2 SYGVKD. The CDR3 consists of 14 residues. Trimming took 7 bases from V and 6 from J; bases not matched to a gene: 10. CDR3 residues: CAIIPGTDLDTQYF. The DNA for the CDR3 is TGTGCCATCATCCCCGGGACAGATTTGGATACGCAGTATTTT.

This clone was recorded many times. The rearrangement joins TRBV2 to TRBJ2-3, with D hard to call. CDR1 and CDR2 from the germline V gene are SNHLY and FYNNEI. The CDR3 contains 12 residues. Trimming removed 7 bases from V and 3 bases from J, with 8 bases in between. In DNA form, the CDR3 reads TGTGCCAGCAACTGGGGTACAGATACGCAGTATTTT. This gives the protein CASNWGTDTQYF.